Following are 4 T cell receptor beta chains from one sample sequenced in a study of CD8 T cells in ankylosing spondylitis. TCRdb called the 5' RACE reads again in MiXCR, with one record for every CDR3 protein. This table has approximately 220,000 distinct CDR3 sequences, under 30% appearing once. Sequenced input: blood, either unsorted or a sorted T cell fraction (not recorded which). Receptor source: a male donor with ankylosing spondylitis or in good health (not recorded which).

CDR3 sequence: CSARLVKREEFF. CDR3 in DNA: TGCAGTGCTAGACTAGTTAAGCGGGAGGAGTTCTTC. The rearrangement joins TRBV20-1 to TRBJ2-1, with TRBD2 identical over 9 bases. CDR1 and CDR2 (germline): DFQATT, SNEGSKA (reference sequence). V lost 2 bases and J lost 14; bases outside the gene matches: 7. The CDR3 runs to 12 residues.

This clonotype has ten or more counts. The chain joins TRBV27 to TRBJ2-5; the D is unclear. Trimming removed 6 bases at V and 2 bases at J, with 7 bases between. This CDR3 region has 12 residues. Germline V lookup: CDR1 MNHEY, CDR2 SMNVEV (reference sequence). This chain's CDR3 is CASRKGQETQYF. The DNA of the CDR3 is TGTGCCAGCAGGAAGGGTCAAGAGACCCAGTACTTC.

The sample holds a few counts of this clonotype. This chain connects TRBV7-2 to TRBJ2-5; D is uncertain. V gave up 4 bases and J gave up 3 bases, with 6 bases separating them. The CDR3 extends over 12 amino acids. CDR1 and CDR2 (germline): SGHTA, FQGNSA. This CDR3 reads CASSSNKETQYF. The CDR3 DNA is TGTGCCAGCAGCTCTAACAAAGAGACCCAGTACTTC.

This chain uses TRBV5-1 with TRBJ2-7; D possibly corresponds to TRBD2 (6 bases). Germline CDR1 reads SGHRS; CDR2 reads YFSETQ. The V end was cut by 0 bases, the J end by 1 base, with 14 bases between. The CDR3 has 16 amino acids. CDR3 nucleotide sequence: TGCGCCAGCAGCTTGGTTCCCAGCGGGCGGTCCTACGAGCAGTACTTC. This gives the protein CASSLVPSGRSYEQYF. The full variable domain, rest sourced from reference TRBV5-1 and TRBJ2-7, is KAGVTQTPRYLIKTRGQQVTLSCSPISGHRSVSWYQQTPGQGLQFLFEYFSETQRNKGNFPGRFSGRQFSNSRSEMNVSTLELGDSALYLCASSLVPSGRSYEQYFGPGTRLTVT.